Reported below is one T cell receptor beta chain. Its antigen remains unknown. The source of the sample is a study of cytomegalovirus exposure and HLA in healthy donors. Study at large: Within the Caucasian-associated ancestry cluster were 65% to 85% of the 398 genotyped donors. Overall study findings and caveats: According to an earlier analysis, most TCR beta V segments yielded productive rearrangements about 87% or about 30% of the time. Trimming of TCR beta V- and J-genes showed a link, identified in a later analysis, to a missense DCLRE1C variant. Several of the most significant clusters appeared, in a later analysis, to be linked to common viral pathogens.

The PCR was carried out with 60 Vbeta primers and 13 Jbeta primers. The protocol was immunoSEQ multiplex PCR, while the TCRdb copy is restricted to in-frame clones and leaves out a portion. Here the sample spans about 150,000 clones, about 75% being singletons. The receptor was derived from a male donor in good health and CMV-seronegative. The sample consisted of PBMCs.

CDR3 sequence reads: CASSPNKLNTGELFF. Written as DNA, the CDR3 is TGTGCCAGCTCACCAAACAAGTTGAACACCGGGGAGCTGTTTTTT. The chain links TRBV18 to TRBJ2-2; D gene uncertain. In germline, CDR1 is KGHSH, CDR2 LQKENI. Trimming left V 2 bases short and J 1 base short, with 8 bases between. This CDR3 is 15 amino acids long.